Below are 17 T cell receptor beta chains sequenced from a single sample in a study of PD-1 blockade in mismatch repair-deficient tumors. Clones were read by immunoSEQ multiplex PCR, and TCRdb kept only the in-frame ones, dropping some. This sample yields 65,000 to 80,000 clones, of which 60% to 80% are seen a single time; 4.5% to 6% belongs to the top ten. This specimen was peripheral blood, taken 2 weeks after starting pembrolizumab. These receptors were taken from an adult with mismatch repair-deficient cancer.

The J gene is TRBJ1-3, the V gene TRBV5-1; 7 nucleotides agree with TRBD1. The CDR3 length is 16 residues. The V gene's germline CDR1 is SGHRS and CDR2 YFSETQ. Losses at the gene ends were 0 bases for V and 4 bases for J; bases not matched to a gene: 7. The CDR3, as DNA: TGCGCCAGCAGCTTGGGAGGGGGCATCTCCGGAAACACCATATATTTT. This encodes CASSLGGGISGNTIYF.

This chain joins TRBV11-2 and TRBJ2-2; 9 bases agree with TRBD2. CDR1 is SGHAT, CDR2 FQNNGV, per germline. The CDR3 is made up of 15 amino acids. V lost 5 bases and J lost 5; bases outside the gene matches: 6. CDR3 residues: CASSPRLAATGELFF. The CDR3 bases are TGTGCCAGCAGCCCCCGACTAGCGGCTACCGGGGAGCTGTTTTTT.

V is TRBV6-4 and J is TRBJ1-2, with TRBD1 matching 10 bases. The germline V gene has CDR1 MRHNA and CDR2 SNTAGT. V shed 5 bases, J shed 5 bases, and the junction held 14 bases outside the gene matches. The CDR3 spans 17 residues. The CDR3: CASSQSQWTGGYYGYTF. Here the CDR3 DNA reads TGTGCCAGCAGTCAATCCCAGTGGACAGGGGGTTATTATGGCTACACCTTC.

The table lists this clone with a count of one. V gene TRBV2 combines with J gene TRBJ1-5; no clear D. Per the germline V gene, CDR1 is SNHLY and CDR2 is FYNNEI. V was shortened by 7 bases and J by 0 bases, with 7 bases between the two germline ends. The CDR3 is made up of 13 amino acids. This chain's CDR3 is CASKRDSNQPQHF. The CDR3 DNA reads TGTGCCAGCAAACGAGATAGCAATCAGCCCCAGCATTTT.

The chain couples TRBV5-5 to TRBJ2-7, with D perhaps matching TRBD2 (5 bases). Germline V gene sequence: CDR1 SGHKS, CDR2 YYEKEE (reference sequence). The ends were cut back, 3 bases at V and 1 base at J, with 11 bases in the middle. The CDR3 sequence is 14 residues long. The CDR3 region has the DNA TGTGCCAGCAGCTCGGACGGGATTTCCTACGAGCAGTACTTC. It encodes CASSSDGISYEQYF.

V is TRBV11-2 and J is TRBJ2-7, with 12 bases identical to TRBD1. Germline loops: CDR1 SGHAT, CDR2 FQNNGV. The J segment lost 7 bases and the V segment lost 2 bases, leaving 9 bases of the junction unmatched. The CDR3 covers 16 residues. The CDR3 DNA sequence: TGTGCCAGCAGCTTAAACCCGGGACAGGGGGCTGGGGAGCAGTACTTC. Amino acid sequence: CASSLNPGQGAGEQYF.

This clone has only a few counts. Here the CDR3 DNA reads TGTGCCACCAGCCCTTTCTTGAGTAATGGCTACACCTTC. This translates into CATSPFLSNGYTF. The chain links TRBV15 to TRBJ1-2, with unresolved D. Germline V CDR1 and CDR2: LNHNV, YYDKDF (reference sequence). The CDR3 contains 13 residues. The ends were cut back, 5 bases at V and 6 bases at J, with 13 bases in the middle.

The chain's CDR3 is CASSRQGRNTEAFF. The CDR3 DNA reads TGCGCCAGCAGCCGACAGGGGAGGAACACTGAAGCTTTCTTT. The V gene is TRBV5-1, the J gene TRBJ1-1; 8 bases match TRBD1. Germline V gene sequence: CDR1 SGHRS, CDR2 YFSETQ. The CDR3 has 14 amino acids. Losses at the gene ends were 4 bases for V and 1 base for J; bases not matched to a gene: 3.

This clone was recorded a few times. The chain links TRBV10-3 to TRBJ2-1; perhaps TRBD1 as D (6 bases). Germline V gene sequence: CDR1 ENHRY, CDR2 SYGVKD. The CDR3 runs 15 residues. V was clipped by 0 bases and J by 4 bases, with 10 bases between them. CDR3 in amino acids: CAISESGQSYNEQFF. CDR3 DNA: TGTGCCATCAGTGAGTCGGGACAATCGTACAATGAGCAGTTCTTC.

The chain couples TRBV30 to TRBJ2-3; D is perhaps TRBD1 (5 bases). CDR1 is GTSNPN, CDR2 SVGIG, per germline (reference sequence). The CDR3 length is 13 residues. Deletions cut 1 base from V and 4 bases from J, with 9 bases between. The CDR3 sequence is CAWSDQGPDTQYF. The CDR3 coding sequence is TGTGCCTGGAGTGACCAGGGCCCAGATACGCAGTATTTT.

The genes are TRBV5-8 and TRBJ2-1; 13 positions agree with TRBD2. Trimming took 9 bases from V and 7 from J; bases not matched to a gene: 10. The CDR3 length is 15 residues. CDR1 is SGHTS and CDR2 is YDEGEE in the germline V gene. CDR3 nucleotide sequence: TGTGCCAACCCCTTACGACTAGCGGGAGGAAATGAGCAGTTCTTC. This codes for CANPLRLAGGNEQFF.

The chain couples TRBV9 to TRBJ1-2, with a possible D match to TRBD1 (5 bases). Trimming pared 4 bases from V and 8 bases from J, leaving 21 bases between. Germline assignment: CDR1 SGDLS and CDR2 YYNGEE. The CDR3 spans 15 residues. Written as DNA, the CDR3 is TGTGCCAGCAGCCCCCCGGAGGGGACGGTAAGAGGCTACACCTTC. It encodes CASSPPEGTVRGYTF.

The rearrangement joins TRBV19 to TRBJ1-2; tentatively, D is TRBD1 (5 bases). Per the germline V gene, CDR1 is LNHDA and CDR2 is SQIVND (reference sequence). The CDR3 is 13 amino acids. The V and J ends lost 7 bases and 2 bases respectively, with 11 bases between them. CDR3 protein: CASKIKGNYGYTF. In nucleotides, the CDR3 is TGTGCCAGTAAAATTAAGGGGAACTATGGCTACACCTTC.

The genes are TRBV4-1 and TRBJ1-2; TRBD1 matches 12 bases. There are 15 residues in the CDR3. Germline V gives CDR1 MGHRA, CDR2 YSYEKL. With 1 base clipped from V and 7 bases from J, the junction kept 4 bases outside the gene matches. The CDR3 is CASSQAGTGGFGYTF. The CDR3 bases are TGCGCCAGCAGCCAAGCCGGGACAGGGGGCTTTGGCTACACCTTC.

This clone was counted once. The V call is TRBV27, the J call TRBJ2-7; 16 nucleotides align to TRBD2. The CDR3 totals 16 residues. CDR1 is MNHEY, CDR2 SMNVEV, per germline (reference sequence). V trimming: 6 bases; J trimming: 6 bases; junction bases outside the gene matches: 8. CDR3 region: CASSPQGLAGGREQYF. The CDR3 DNA follows: TGTGCCAGCAGCCCTCAGGGACTAGCGGGAGGGCGCGAGCAGTACTTC.

The chain uses TRBV11-2 and TRBJ1-1, with TRBD1 identical over 7 bases. CDR3 length: 13 amino acids. Germline V gene sequence: CDR1 SGHAT, CDR2 FQNNGV. Trimming took 4 bases from V and 4 from J; bases not matched to a gene: 3. The CDR3 sequence: CASSSQGGTEAFF. The CDR3 DNA reads as TGTGCCAGCAGCTCCCAGGGGGGCACTGAAGCTTTCTTT.

The chain is built from TRBV9 and TRBJ2-1; D is possibly TRBD2 (6 bases). The CDR3 totals 15 residues. The V gene lost 0 bases and the J gene lost 5 bases, with 12 bases spanning the gap. The V gene's germline CDR1 is SGDLS and CDR2 YYNGEE. CDR3 amino acids: CASSVDRLDNNEQFF. CDR3 DNA: TGTGCCAGCAGCGTAGATAGACTAGACAACAATGAGCAGTTCTTC.